This T cell receptor (beta chain) was profiled in a study of prognosis after radiotherapy for stage I lung cancer. The wider study: In about 14 patients the disease was a newly diagnosed primary stage I lung tumor, whereas about five had oligometastatic NSCLC following surgical resection of the primary tumor.

Many counts were recorded for this clonotype. Researchers used two-round multiplex PCR to amplify TCR beta CDR3 starting from genomic DNA. Round one of PCR was performed, and it used primers specific to each TRBV and TRBJ gene. TCRdb processed the multiplex PCR reads anew with MiXCR; each CDR3 protein has one entry. The data show approximately 18,000 distinct CDR3 sequences, with 50% seen just once and about 31% held by the top ten. CDR1 and CDR2 (germline): LNHDA, SQIVND (reference sequence). This CDR3 is built from 18 residues. Trimming removed 2 bases from V and 1 base from J, with 18 bases in between.

The sequences come from PBMCs, collected before or after stereotactic body radiation therapy (not recorded which). The source of this sequence is a donor aged 50 or older with non-small cell lung cancer. The genes are TRBV19 and TRBJ2-4, with D possibly being TRBD1 (6 bases). CDR3 region: CASSINRNRVTAKNIQYF. The CDR3 DNA sequence: TGTGCCAGTAGTATAAATCGGAACAGGGTTACGGCCAAAAACATTCAGTACTTC.